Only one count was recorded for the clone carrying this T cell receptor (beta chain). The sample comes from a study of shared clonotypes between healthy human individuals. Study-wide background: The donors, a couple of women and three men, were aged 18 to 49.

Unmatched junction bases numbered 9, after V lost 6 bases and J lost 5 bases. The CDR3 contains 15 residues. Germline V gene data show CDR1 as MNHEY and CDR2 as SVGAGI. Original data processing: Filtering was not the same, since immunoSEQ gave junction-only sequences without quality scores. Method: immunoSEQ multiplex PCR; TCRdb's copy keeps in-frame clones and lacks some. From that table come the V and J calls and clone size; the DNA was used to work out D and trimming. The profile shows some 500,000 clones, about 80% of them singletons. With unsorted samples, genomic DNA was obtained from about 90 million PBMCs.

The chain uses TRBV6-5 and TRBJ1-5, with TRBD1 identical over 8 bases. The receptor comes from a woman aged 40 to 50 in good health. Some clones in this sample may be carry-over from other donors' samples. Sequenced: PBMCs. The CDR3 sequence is CASSRGQVGDQPQHF. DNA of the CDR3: TGTGCCAGCAGCCGGGGACAGGTTGGGGATCAGCCCCAGCATTTT.